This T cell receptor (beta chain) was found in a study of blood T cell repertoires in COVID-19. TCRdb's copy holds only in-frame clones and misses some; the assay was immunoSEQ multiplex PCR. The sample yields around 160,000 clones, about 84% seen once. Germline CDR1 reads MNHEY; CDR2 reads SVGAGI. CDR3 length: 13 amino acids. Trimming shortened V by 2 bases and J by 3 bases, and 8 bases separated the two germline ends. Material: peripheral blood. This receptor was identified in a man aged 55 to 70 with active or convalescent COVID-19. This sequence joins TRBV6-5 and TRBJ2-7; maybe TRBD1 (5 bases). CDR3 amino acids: CASSYLTDYEQYF. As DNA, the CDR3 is TGTGCCAGCAGTTACCTGACAGACTACGAGCAGTACTTC.